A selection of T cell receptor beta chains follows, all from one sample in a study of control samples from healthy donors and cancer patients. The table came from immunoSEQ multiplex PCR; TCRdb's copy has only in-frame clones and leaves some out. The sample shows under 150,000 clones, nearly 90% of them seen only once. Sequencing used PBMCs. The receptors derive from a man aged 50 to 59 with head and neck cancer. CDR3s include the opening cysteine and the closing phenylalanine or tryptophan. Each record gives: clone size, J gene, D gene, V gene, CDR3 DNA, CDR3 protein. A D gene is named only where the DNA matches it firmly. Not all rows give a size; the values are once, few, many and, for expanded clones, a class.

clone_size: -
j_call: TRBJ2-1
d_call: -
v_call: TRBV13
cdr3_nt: TGTGCCAGCAGCTCCGCTAGCAGTGAGCAGTTCTTC
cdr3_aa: CASSSASSEQFF

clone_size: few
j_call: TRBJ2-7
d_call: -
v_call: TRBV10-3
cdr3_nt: TGTGCCATCAGTTACGACGGATACGAGCAGTACTTC
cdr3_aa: CAISYDGYEQYF

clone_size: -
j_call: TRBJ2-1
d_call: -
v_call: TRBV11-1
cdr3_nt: TGTGCCAGCAGCTTGGCCCTATACAATGAGCAGTTCTTC
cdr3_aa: CASSLALYNEQFF

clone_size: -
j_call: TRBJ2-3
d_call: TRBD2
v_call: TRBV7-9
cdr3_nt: TGTGCCAGCACCACATCGATCGGGACTAGCGGCCCAGATACGCAGTATTTT
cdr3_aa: CASTTSIGTSGPDTQYF

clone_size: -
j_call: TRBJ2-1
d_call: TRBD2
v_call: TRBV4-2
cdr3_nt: TGTGCCAGCAGCCAAGGGGTAGCTAGCGGCACTGGGCCCTACAATGAGCAGTTCTTC
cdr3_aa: CASSQGVASGTGPYNEQFF

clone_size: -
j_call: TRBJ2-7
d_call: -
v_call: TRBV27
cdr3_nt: TGTGCCAGCAGTTTGGGGGGATCAGGCTCCTACGAGCAGTACTTC
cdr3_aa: CASSLGGSGSYEQYF

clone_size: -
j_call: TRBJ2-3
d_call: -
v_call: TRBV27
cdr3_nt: TGTGCCAGCAGTTTATCGATGTCGACGATGTTTGGAGATACGCAGTATTTT
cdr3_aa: CASSLSMSTMFGDTQYF

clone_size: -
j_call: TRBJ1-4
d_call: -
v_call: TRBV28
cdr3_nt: TGTGCCAGCAGTCCCCTGGACAATGAAAAACTGTTTTTT
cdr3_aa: CASSPLDNEKLFF

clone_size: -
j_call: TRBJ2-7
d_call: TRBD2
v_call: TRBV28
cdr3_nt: TGTGCCAGCAGACCACACGGGGAGGGCGAGCAGTACTTC
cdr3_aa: CASRPHGEGEQYF

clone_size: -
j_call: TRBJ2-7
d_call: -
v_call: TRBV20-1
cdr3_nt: TGCAGTGCTAGGGGATCGAGGGGGCAGTACTTC
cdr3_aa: CSARGSRGQYF

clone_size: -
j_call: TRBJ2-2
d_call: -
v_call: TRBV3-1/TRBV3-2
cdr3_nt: TGTGCCAGCAGCCAAGATCTCAGGGAAACCGGGGAGCTGTTTTTT
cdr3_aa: CASSQDLRETGELFF

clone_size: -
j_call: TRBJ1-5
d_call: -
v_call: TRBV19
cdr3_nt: TGTGCCAGTAGTATCCCCCGGGGGCGCAATCAGCCCCAGCATTTT
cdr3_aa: CASSIPRGRNQPQHF

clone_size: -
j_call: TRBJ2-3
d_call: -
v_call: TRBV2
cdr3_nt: TGTGCCAGCAGTGAACAGAGACCGAGCACAGATACGCAGTATTTT
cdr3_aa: CASSEQRPSTDTQYF

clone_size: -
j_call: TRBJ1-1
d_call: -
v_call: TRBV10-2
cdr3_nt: TGCGCCAGCAGTGGAGAGGTGAACACTGAAGCTTTCTTT
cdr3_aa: CASSGEVNTEAFF

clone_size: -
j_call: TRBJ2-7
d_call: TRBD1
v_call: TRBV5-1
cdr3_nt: TGCGCCAGCACCGGACAGGGTCTACACGAGCAGTACTTC
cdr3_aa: CASTGQGLHEQYF

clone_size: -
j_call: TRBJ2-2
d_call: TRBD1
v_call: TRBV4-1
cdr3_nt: TGCGCCAGCAGACCGCCGGGACAGCAGGCCGGGGAGCTGTTTTTT
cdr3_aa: CASRPPGQQAGELFF

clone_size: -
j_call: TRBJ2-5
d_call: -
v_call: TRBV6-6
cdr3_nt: TGTGCCAGCAGTTACACCGACTGGGAGTTCGGGGAGACCCAGTACTTC
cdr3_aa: CASSYTDWEFGETQYF

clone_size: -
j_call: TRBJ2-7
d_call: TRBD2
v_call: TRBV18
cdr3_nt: TGTGCCAGCTCACCAGAGGGACTAGGCCACGAGCAGTACTTC
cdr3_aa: CASSPEGLGHEQYF

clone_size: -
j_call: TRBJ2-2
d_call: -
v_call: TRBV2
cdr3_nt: TGTGCCAGCAGTTTATCGGCGAACACCGGGGAGCTGTTTTTT
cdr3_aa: CASSLSANTGELFF

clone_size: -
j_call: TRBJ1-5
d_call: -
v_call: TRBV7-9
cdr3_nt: TGTGCCAGCAGCTTCACCGACTACAATCAGCCCCAGCATTTT
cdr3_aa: CASSFTDYNQPQHF

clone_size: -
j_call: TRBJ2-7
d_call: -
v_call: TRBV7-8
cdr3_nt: TGTGCCAGCAGCTTAGGGGCAGCGCGGGGGCCGAAAGGCGAGCAGTACTTC
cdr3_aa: CASSLGAARGPKGEQYF

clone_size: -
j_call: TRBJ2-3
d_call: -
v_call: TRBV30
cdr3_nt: TGTGCCTGGAGTGTAGGTACAGATACGCAGTATTTT
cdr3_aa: CAWSVGTDTQYF

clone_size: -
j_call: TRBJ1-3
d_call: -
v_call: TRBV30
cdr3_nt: TGTGCCTGGGATGCCCGGTTGGGGGGTCAGAAGGGTAGAGGAAACACCATATATTTT
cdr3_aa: CAWDARLGGQKGRGNTIYF

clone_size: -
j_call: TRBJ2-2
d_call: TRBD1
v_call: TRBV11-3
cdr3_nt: TGTGCCAGCAGCCGGGACAGGGGGCAAACCGGGGAGCTGTTTTTT
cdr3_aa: CASSRDRGQTGELFF

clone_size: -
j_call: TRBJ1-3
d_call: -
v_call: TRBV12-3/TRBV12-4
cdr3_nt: TGTGCCAGCAGTCCCGTGACTGGAAACACCATATATTTT
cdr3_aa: CASSPVTGNTIYF

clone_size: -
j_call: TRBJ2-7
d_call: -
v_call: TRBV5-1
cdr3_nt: TGCGCCAGCAGCCCCTCGGCTAGCAACAGGCGCGACGAGCAGTACTTC
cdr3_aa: CASSPSASNRRDEQYF

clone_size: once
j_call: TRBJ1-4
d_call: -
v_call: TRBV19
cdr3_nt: TGTGCCACCACCGACAGCGAAAATGAAAAACTGTTTTTT
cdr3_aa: CATTDSENEKLFF

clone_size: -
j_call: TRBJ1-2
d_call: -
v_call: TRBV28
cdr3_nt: TGTGCCAGCAGTTTACTGGGGACGGCTGGCTACACCTTC
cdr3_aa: CASSLLGTAGYTF

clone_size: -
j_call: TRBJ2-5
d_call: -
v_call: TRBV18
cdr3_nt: TGTGCCAGCTCGCAAGGGGACGTCCAAGAGACCCAGTACTTC
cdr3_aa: CASSQGDVQETQYF

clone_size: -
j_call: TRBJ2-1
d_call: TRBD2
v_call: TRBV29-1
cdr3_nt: TGCAGCGTTCACCGGACTAGCGGATACAATGAGCAGTTCTTC
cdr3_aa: CSVHRTSGYNEQFF

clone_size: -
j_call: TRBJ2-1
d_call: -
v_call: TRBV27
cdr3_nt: TGTGCCAGCGGGCGGACCCCCCAAAACAATGAGCAGTTCTTC
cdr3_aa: CASGRTPQNNEQFF

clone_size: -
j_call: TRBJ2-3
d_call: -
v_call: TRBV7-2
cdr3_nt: TGTGCCAGCAGCTTAGTCTCCTACACAGATACGCAGTATTTT
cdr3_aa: CASSLVSYTDTQYF

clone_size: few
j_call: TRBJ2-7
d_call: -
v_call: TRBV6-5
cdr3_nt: TGTGCCAGCAGGGCCATAACTAGCTCCTACGAGCAGTACTTC
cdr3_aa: CASRAITSSYEQYF

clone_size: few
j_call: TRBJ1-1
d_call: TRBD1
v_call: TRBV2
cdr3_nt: TGTGCCACTTTTCGACTCGCAGGGTCAGGGGGTATCGACACTGAAGCTTTCTTT
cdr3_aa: CATFRLAGSGGIDTEAFF

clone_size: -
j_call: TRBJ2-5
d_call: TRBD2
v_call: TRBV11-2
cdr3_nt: TGTGCCAGCAGCTTAGAGCTAGCGGGGGTGTGGGAGACCCAGTACTTC
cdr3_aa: CASSLELAGVWETQYF

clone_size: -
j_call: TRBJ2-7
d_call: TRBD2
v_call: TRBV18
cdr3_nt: TGTGCCAGCTCACCAACCGGGGGGACCCTCTACGAGCAGTACTTC
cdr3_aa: CASSPTGGTLYEQYF

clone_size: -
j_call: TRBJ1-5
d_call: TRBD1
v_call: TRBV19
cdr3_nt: TGTGCCAGTAAACTCCGGCCCTCGGACAGGAGCAATCAGCCCCAGCATTTT
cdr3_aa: CASKLRPSDRSNQPQHF

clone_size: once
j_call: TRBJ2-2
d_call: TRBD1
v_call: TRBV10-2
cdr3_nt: TGCGCCAGCAGTGACCCGGAGACAGGGAACGCCGGGGAGCTGTTTTTT
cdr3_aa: CASSDPETGNAGELFF

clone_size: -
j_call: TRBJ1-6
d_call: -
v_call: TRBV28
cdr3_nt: TGTGCCAGCAGCCTACCCTACTCACCCCTCCACTTT
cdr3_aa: CASSLPYSPLHF

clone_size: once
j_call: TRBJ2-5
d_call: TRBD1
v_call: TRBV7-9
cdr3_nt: TGTGCCAGCAGCACCAGGGGGATAGAGACCCAGTACTTC
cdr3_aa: CASSTRGIETQYF

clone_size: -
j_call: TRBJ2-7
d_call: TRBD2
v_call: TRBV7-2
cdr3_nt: TGTGCCAGCAGCTTAGCTTCAGGGAGCGGGAAGTACTTC
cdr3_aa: CASSLASGSGKYF